A selection of T cell receptor beta chains follows, all from one sample in a study of beta chain features in type 1 diabetes. Method: immunoSEQ multiplex PCR; TCRdb's copy keeps in-frame clones and lacks some. The sample comprises 150,000 to 200,000 clones, around 8.4% of which are singletons, and more than 0.45% rests with the top ten. Sequencing was performed on central memory CD4+ T cells from blood. The receptors come from a woman under 30 with type 1 diabetes. CDR3s leave out the opening cysteine and the closing phenylalanine or tryptophan. Fields, in order: V gene, J gene, CDR3 protein.

>TRBV25-1|TRBJ2-7
ASSSSGGAEQY
>TRBV5-1|TRBJ2-1
ASSLDSSGRASEQF
>TRBV9|TRBJ2-3
ASSLGLAGDTQY
>TRBV29-1|TRBJ2-3
SVTTGGTSTDTQY
>TRBV5-1|TRBJ2-7
ASSPDGGTHEQY
>TRBV7-2|TRBJ1-3
ASSRSVSGNTIY
>TRBV7-3|TRBJ2-7
ASSPGGYEQY
>TRBV28|TRBJ1-1
ASSYTGHQGTEAF
>TRBV18|TRBJ2-5
ASSPRTSGQETQY
>TRBV11-2|TRBJ1-1
ASSLARANTEAF
>TRBV4-1|TRBJ1-5
ASSPQTGNNQPQH
>TRBV5-1|TRBJ1-1
ASSITGRTEAF
>TRBV7-3|TRBJ2-2
ASSFITGGGNTGELF
>TRBV6-5|TRBJ1-5
ASSYSATADQPQH
>TRBV7-2|TRBJ1-2
ASSYPGRGGYT
>TRBV4-3|TRBJ1-4
ASSQARAGQTTNEKLF
>TRBV4-3|TRBJ2-1
ASSRDMSGTTF
>TRBV28|TRBJ2-3
ASSRDNTDTQY
>TRBV6-6|TRBJ2-7
ASRWAGGNSYEQY
>TRBV4-2|TRBJ2-2
ASSHELADTGELF
>TRBV4-3|TRBJ2-3
ASSPRVAGGASDTQY
>TRBV19|TRBJ2-1
ASIGTGAKSNEQF
>TRBV2|TRBJ1-2
ASTEGQGVMFT
>TRBV7-2|TRBJ2-2
ASPPGARPTGELF
>TRBV7-2|TRBJ2-7
ASSLDRVVYEQY
>TRBV4-3|TRBJ2-2
ASSPPGNTGELF
>TRBV11-2|TRBJ2-7
ASTSYDWGLAGAYEQY
>TRBV11-3|TRBJ2-7
ASSNGQGQEQY
>TRBV6-5|TRBJ2-1
ASARGGPRDEQF
>TRBV4-2|TRBJ2-5
ASSQDQGRRELRETQY
>TRBV18|TRBJ1-3
ASSLRTAGNTIY
>TRBV5-1|TRBJ1-4
ASSAGTAGREKLF
>TRBV4-2|TRBJ2-3
ASSQDLPRGGLDTQY